The text below deals with one TCR beta chain. Its matching antigen is unknown. This entry comes from a study of CXCR3-negative and CXCR3-positive naive CD8 T cells. Points from the study as a whole: Comparably high diversity marked both naive subsets, whereas memory CD8+ cells had much lower diversity.

The CDR3 runs 12 residues. 5' RACE with UMI labels generated the TRB cDNA libraries. Reanalyzing the 5' RACE reads, TCRdb keeps one entry per CDR3 protein, without DNA. The sample spans 50,000 to 65,000 distinct CDR3 sequences; the ten largest clones claim around 1.5%. The J gene is TRBJ2-7, the V gene TRBV12-3 or TRBV12-4; checking the TCRdb D call of TRBD2 is not possible without DNA. This sequence originates from a human donor in good health. Some clones in this sample may be carry-over from other donors' samples. The sequenced sample consisted of naive CXCR3- CD8+ T cells from blood. Subset meaning: CD45RO-CCR7+CD27+CD95- naive CD8+ T cells lacking CXCR3 (TNR3-). CDR3 residues: CASSLLPGEQYF.